This T cell receptor (beta chain) was identified in a study of cytotoxic CD8 clonotypes in ibrutinib-treated CLL. This CDR3 region has 13 residues. Trimming removed 9 bases from V and 6 bases from J; junction bases left unmatched: 7. Germline assignment: CDR1 MNHEY and CDR2 SVGAGI. The sequencing depth, 1 in 200,000 to 1 in 1 million T cells, was the target. Sequencing was performed with immunoSEQ multiplex PCR; in TCRdb, only in-frame clones are kept and a portion is missing. The data show more than 200,000 clones, with roughly 70% seen just once and approximately 15% held by the top ten. Of note for this clone: Its antigen is still unknown.

Study-wide results and caveats: Clonality went higher at ibrutinib response and then dropped back toward baseline at progression.

Sample: PBMCs, taken after 24 months of ibrutinib treatment. The source is a human donor with chronic lymphocytic leukemia. The chain is built from TRBV6-5 and TRBJ2-2; 7 bases fit TRBD1. The CDR3 protein is CASRDRSPGELFF. The CDR3 DNA reads TGTGCCAGTCGGGACAGAAGCCCCGGGGAGCTGTTTTTT.